Shown below are 5 T cell receptor beta chains from a single sample sequenced in a study of T cells in Graves' hyperthyroidism and ophthalmopathy. From RNA transcripts, TCR beta CDR3 regions were amplified. In the first-round RT-PCR of the TCR CDR3, the HTBI primer set was used. TCRdb ran MiXCR on the multiplex PCR reads and lists one entry per CDR3 protein. The sample yields about 300,000 distinct CDR3 sequences, approximately 18% seen once. The sample comprised blood. The receptors shown here come from a man aged 45-65 years with Graves' ophthalmopathy.

The J gene is TRBJ2-5, the V gene TRBV20-1; 10 positions agree with TRBD2. The CDR3 runs to 15 residues. With 5 bases clipped from V and 5 bases from J, the junction kept 11 bases outside the gene matches. Germline V gene data show CDR1 as DFQATT and CDR2 as SNEGSKA (reference sequence). The DNA of the CDR3 is TGCAGTGCTCCTTCGGCTAGCGGGAGTACGGAGACCCAGTACTTC. It codes for CSAPSASGSTETQYF.

This chain joins TRBV4-1 and TRBJ2-7; TRBD2 aligns across 8 bases. The CDR3 has 15 residues. V gave up 2 bases and J gave up 0 bases; unmatched junction bases: 3. The V gene's germline CDR1 is MGHRA and CDR2 YSYEKL. The CDR3 bases are TGCGCCAGCAGCCAACTAGCGGGCCCCTCCTACGAGCAGTACTTC. Amino acid sequence: CASSQLAGPSYEQYF.

This clonotype was seen at least ten times. This rearrangement joins TRBV20-1 to TRBJ2-5; D remains ambiguous. This CDR3 is 10 amino acids long. Germline V gene lookup returns CDR1 DFQATT and CDR2 SNEGSKA (reference sequence). Between the trimmed V and J ends, which lost 0 bases and 4 bases, there was a span of 0 bases. The CDR3 DNA reads as TGCAGTGCTAGAGAAGAGACCCAGTACTTC. It is translated as CSAREETQYF.

This clonotype was recorded a few times. The chain couples TRBV7-9 to TRBJ2-1, with 8 bases that match TRBD1. V lost 6 bases to trimming and J lost 1 base; unmatched junction nucleotides: 8. CDR1 SEHNR and CDR2 FQNEAQ come from the germline V gene (reference sequence). The CDR3 loop spans 16 amino acids. The CDR3 reads CASSSRTGRSYNEQFF. The CDR3 DNA is TGTGCCAGCAGTTCTAGGACAGGGCGTTCCTACAATGAGCAGTTCTTC.

This clonotype was detected many times. CDR3 protein: CASSGDSVYTEAFF. DNA for the CDR3: TGTGCCAGCAGTGGGGACAGCGTATACACTGAAGCTTTCTTT. The V gene is TRBV2, the J gene TRBJ1-1; 7 bases match TRBD1. This CDR3 contains 14 residues. Germline values: CDR1 SNHLY, CDR2 FYNNEI. Unmatched junction bases numbered 5, after V lost 4 bases and J lost 3 bases.